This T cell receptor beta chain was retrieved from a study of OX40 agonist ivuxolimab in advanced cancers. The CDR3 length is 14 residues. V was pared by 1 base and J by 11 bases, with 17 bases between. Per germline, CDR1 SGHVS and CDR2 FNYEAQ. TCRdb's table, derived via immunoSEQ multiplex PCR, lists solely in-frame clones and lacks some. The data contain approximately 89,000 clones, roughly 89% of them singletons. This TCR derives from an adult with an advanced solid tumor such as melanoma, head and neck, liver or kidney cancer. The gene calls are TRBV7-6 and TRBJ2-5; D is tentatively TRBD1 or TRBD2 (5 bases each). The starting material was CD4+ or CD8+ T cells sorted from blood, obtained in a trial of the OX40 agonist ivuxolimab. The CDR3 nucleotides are TGTGCCAGCAGCTTAGGGTGGGGCGAGAGGGAGCAGTACTTC. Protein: CASSLGWGEREQYF. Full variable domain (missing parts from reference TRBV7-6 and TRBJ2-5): GAGVSQSPRYKVTKRGQDVALRCDPISGHVSLYWYRQALGQGPEFLTYFNYEAQQDKSGLPNDRFSAERPEGSISTLTIQRTEQRDSAMYRCASSLGWGEREQYFGPGTRLLVL.